Presented here are 28 T cell receptor beta chains from one specimen sequenced in a study of blood T cell repertoires in COVID-19. The repertoire was sequenced with immunoSEQ multiplex PCR; TCRdb's copy has only in-frame clones and lacks some. This table holds about 130,000 clones, approximately 83% found once. Sequenced sample: peripheral blood. The receptors shown here come from a woman older than 75 with acute or convalescent COVID-19.

This sequence joins TRBV7-9 and TRBJ1-1; D might be TRBD1 (5 bases). V gave up 5 bases and J gave up 3 bases, with 10 bases separating them. Germline V gene lookup returns CDR1 SEHNR and CDR2 FQNEAQ (reference sequence). This CDR3 comprises 13 residues. CDR3 amino acids: CASSTRQYTEAFF. DNA for the CDR3: TGTGCCAGCAGCACCCGACAGTACACTGAAGCTTTCTTT.

The chain links TRBV7-2 to TRBJ2-3, with 14 positions matching TRBD2. With 2 bases clipped from V and 3 bases from J, the junction kept 4 bases outside the gene matches. Germline values: CDR1 SGHTA, CDR2 FQGNSA. CDR3 size: 17 residues. Here the CDR3 reads CASSLNGLAGGTDTQYF. Here the CDR3 DNA reads TGTGCCAGCAGCTTAAACGGACTAGCGGGGGGAACAGATACGCAGTATTTT.

This chain connects TRBV5-6 to TRBJ1-5, with D tentatively TRBD1 (6 bases). This CDR3 comprises 15 residues. The germline CDR1 and CDR2 sequences are SGHDT and YYEEEE. Trimming took off 1 base at V and 2 bases at J, with 10 bases between the two ends. The CDR3 protein is CASSLISGGNQPQHF. The CDR3 coding sequence is TGTGCCAGCAGCTTGATCTCAGGGGGCAATCAGCCCCAGCATTTT.

The chain is built from TRBV18 and TRBJ1-1; perhaps TRBD1 as D (6 bases). This CDR3 spans 15 amino acids. V lost 4 bases to trimming and J lost 2 bases, with 14 bases between them. From germline, CDR1 is KGHSH and CDR2 LQKENI. DNA of the CDR3: TGTGCCAGCTCACTGGGCTCACAGGGAAACACTGAAGCTTTCTTT. Protein sequence: CASSLGSQGNTEAFF.

This sequence joins TRBV7-3 and TRBJ2-3, with D maybe TRBD1 (6 bases). Germline CDR1 reads SGHTA; CDR2 reads FQGTGA. The length of the CDR3 is 17 residues. V was pared by 5 bases and J by 1 base, with 19 bases between. Here the CDR3 reads CASSPPPTGIGTDTQYF. The CDR3 DNA sequence: TGTGCCAGCAGCCCCCCCCCAACAGGGATCGGCACAGATACGCAGTATTTT. The full variable domain, its missing parts supplied by reference TRBV7-3 and TRBJ2-3, is GAGVSQTPSNKVTEKGKYVELRCDPISGHTALYWYRQSLGQGPEFLIYFQGTGAADDSGLPNDRFFAVRPEGSVSTLKIQRTERGDSAVYLCASSPPPTGIGTDTQYFGPGTRLTVL.

The gene calls are TRBV19 and TRBJ1-1; D remains unclear. V dropped 1 base and J dropped 4 bases, with 10 bases sitting between them. CDR3 length: 14 amino acids. In germline, CDR1 is LNHDA, CDR2 SQIVND (reference sequence). The CDR3 DNA follows: TGTGCCAGTAGTATAGTTGGGAGAGGCACTGAAGCTTTCTTT. It specifies CASSIVGRGTEAFF.

The chain combines TRBV21-1 with TRBJ1-5; the table gives TRBD1 as D, unverified against the DNA. TRBV21-1 is labeled a pseudogene. This CDR3 comprises 14 residues. The CDR3 DNA reads TGTGCCAGCAGCAAGGGGACAGTCAATCAGCCCCAGCATTTT. It yields the protein CASSKGTVNQPQHF.

J is TRBJ2-7 and V is TRBV18, with TRBD1 matching 10 bases. The germline CDR1 and CDR2 sequences are KGHSH and LQKENI. The CDR3 has 15 amino acids. V lost 3 bases and J lost 1; bases outside the gene matches: 3. The DNA of the CDR3 is TGTGCCAGCTCACCCTCGGGACAGGGGTCCTACGAGCAGTACTTC. Translating gives CASSPSGQGSYEQYF.

This rearrangement joins TRBV19 to TRBJ1-3; D unresolved. The CDR3 length is 18 residues. Germline loops: CDR1 LNHDA, CDR2 SQIVND (reference sequence). V lost 5 bases and J 0 bases, leaving 20 bases between the germline ends. CDR3 coding DNA: TGTGCCAGTAGTTTGACTGGCGCGAGCCATTACTCTGGAAACACCATATATTTT. Its protein product is CASSLTGASHYSGNTIYF.

The chain has TRBV19 and TRBJ2-7; 9 positions match TRBD1. Germline V CDR1 and CDR2: LNHDA, SQIVND (reference sequence). CDR3 length: 15 amino acids. With 3 bases clipped from V and 6 bases from J, the junction kept 9 bases outside the gene matches. As DNA, the CDR3 is TGTGCCAGTAGTATTGCCGGGACAGGGTATACCGAGCAGTACTTC. This sequence encodes CASSIAGTGYTEQYF. The full variable domain, its missing parts supplied by reference TRBV19 and TRBJ2-7, is DGGITQSPKYLFRKEGQNVTLSCEQNLNHDAMYWYRQDPGQGLRLIYYSQIVNDFQKGDIAEGYSVSREKKESFPLTVTSAQKNPTAFYLCASSIAGTGYTEQYFGPGTRLTVT.

This clone was recorded only once. The chain joins TRBV7-6 to TRBJ2-7, with 9 bases fitting TRBD1. V gave up 4 bases and J gave up 4 bases; unmatched junction bases: 14. CDR1 and CDR2 from the germline V gene are SGHVS and FNYEAQ. CDR3 length equals 17 residues. CDR3 loop: CASSSDTRQGDVYEQYF. In DNA form, the CDR3 reads TGTGCCAGCAGCTCCGACACCCGACAGGGGGATGTGTACGAGCAGTACTTC.

The table lists this clone with a count of one. The chain recombines TRBV5-8 with TRBJ1-4; no clear D. The germline CDR1 and CDR2 sequences are SGHTS and YDEGEE. V gave up 7 bases and J gave up 2 bases, with 12 bases separating them. The CDR3 is 14 residues long. DNA of the CDR3: TGTGCCAGCGCCCGGGGATGGACTAATGAAAAACTGTTTTTT. Amino acids: CASARGWTNEKLFF.

The V and J genes are TRBV6-2 or TRBV6-3 and TRBJ2-2; D possibly corresponds to TRBD2 (6 bases). Trimming shortened V by 6 bases and J by 4 bases, and 21 bases separated the two germline ends. The CDR3 contains 17 residues. CDR1 and CDR2 from the germline V gene are MNHEY and SVGEGT. CDR3 sequence (DNA): TGTGCCAGCAGCCCGCCGATGCGGGGAATAGGCACCGGGGAGCTGTTTTTT. It specifies CASSPPMRGIGTGELFF.

The V gene is TRBV5-1, the J gene TRBJ2-1; no clear D gene. Deletions cut 4 bases from V and 4 bases from J, with 15 bases between. The germline V gene has CDR1 SGHRS and CDR2 YFSETQ. The CDR3 is 15 residues long. In DNA form, the CDR3 reads TGCGCCAGCAGCAGGCCGGCAGGAAGATACAATGAGCAGTTCTTC. Its protein is CASSRPAGRYNEQFF.

The chain combines TRBV9 with TRBJ2-3; possibly TRBD2 for D (6 bases). Germline-derived CDR1 and CDR2 are SGDLS and YYNGEE. The CDR3 length is 14 residues. V lost 0 bases and J lost 6, with 11 bases in between. In nucleotides, the CDR3 is TGTGCCAGCAGCGTAGGAGCGGCGGGGGATACGCAGTATTTT. As protein: CASSVGAAGDTQYF.

Written as DNA, the CDR3 is TGTGCCACCAGTGATTCCGGGAAGAACTATGGCTACACCTTC. This sequence encodes CATSDSGKNYGYTF. The chain uses TRBV24-1 and TRBJ1-2, with D hard to call. The CDR3 loop spans 14 amino acids. Trimming removed 2 bases at V and 2 bases at J, with 8 bases between. Germline V gives CDR1 KGHDR, CDR2 SFDVKD.

This rearrangement joins TRBV5-6 to TRBJ1-1; no definite D call. This CDR3 is built from 12 residues. The germline CDR1 and CDR2 sequences are SGHDT and YYEEEE. Between the trimmed V and J ends, which lost 4 bases and 7 bases, there was a span of 11 bases. This CDR3 reads CASSRDTGEAFF. Here the CDR3 DNA reads TGTGCCAGCAGCCGCGACACCGGTGAAGCTTTCTTT.

The chain links TRBV19 to TRBJ1-3, with 11 bases fitting TRBD1. Germline loops: CDR1 LNHDA, CDR2 SQIVND (reference sequence). The CDR3 runs 16 residues. The junction had 8 bases not matched to a gene; V was cut back by 10 bases and J by 0 bases. CDR3 residues: CATRDGTGGSGNTIYF. The CDR3 DNA reads TGTGCCACCCGAGACGGGACAGGGGGCTCTGGAAACACCATATATTTT. The full variable domain, completed using reference TRBV19 and TRBJ1-3, is DGGITQSPKYLFRKEGQNVTLSCEQNLNHDAMYWYRQDPGQGLRLIYYSQIVNDFQKGDIAEGYSVSREKKESFPLTVTSAQKNPTAFYLCATRDGTGGSGNTIYFGEGSWLTVV.

The chain has TRBV7-7 and TRBJ2-5; D possibly corresponds to TRBD2 (5 bases). The CDR3 totals 13 residues. V was shortened by 3 bases and J by 1 base, with 6 bases between the two germline ends. Germline V gene data show CDR1 as SSHAT and CDR2 as FNYEAQ (reference sequence). In nucleotides, the CDR3 is TGTGCCAGCAGCTTCGGGGTCCAAGAGACCCAGTACTTC. Amino acids: CASSFGVQETQYF.

The chain uses TRBV10-3 and TRBJ2-1; 9 positions agree with TRBD2. The CDR3 has 17 residues. The V gene's germline CDR1 is ENHRY and CDR2 SYGVKD. J gave up 7 bases and V 0 bases, and 10 bases lay outside the gene matches. CDR3 in amino acids: CAISESGRGGFRNEQFF. In DNA form, the CDR3 reads TGTGCCATCAGTGAGTCTGGGCGGGGGGGCTTTAGGAATGAGCAGTTCTTC.

The rearrangement links TRBV24-1 to TRBJ2-5; 7 nucleotides line up with TRBD2. The CDR3 runs 12 residues. With V trimmed by 5 bases and J by 4 bases, 0 bases remained unmatched. Looked up from germline, CDR1 is KGHDR and CDR2 is SFDVKD. The CDR3 protein is CATSGEGETQYF. CDR3 DNA: TGTGCCACCAGTGGGGAGGGAGAGACCCAGTACTTC.

The chain links TRBV5-5 to TRBJ1-1, with a tentative D call TRBD1 (6 bases). The CDR3 loop spans 14 amino acids. Germline CDR1 is SGHKS and CDR2 is YYEKEE (reference sequence). V shed 5 bases and J shed 0 bases, with 11 bases lying between them. CDR3 DNA: TGTGCCAGCAGACCAGGGGTAATGAACACTGAAGCTTTCTTT. This codes for CASRPGVMNTEAFF.

This sequence joins TRBV5-5 and TRBJ1-5, with D perhaps TRBD1 (6 bases). CDR1 is SGHKS, CDR2 YYEKEE, per germline (reference sequence). Trimming pared 1 base from V and 2 bases from J, leaving 10 bases between. The CDR3 spans 15 residues. The CDR3 here is CASSLLAGGNQPQHF. As DNA, the CDR3 is TGTGCCAGCAGCTTGTTGGCAGGGGGCAATCAGCCCCAGCATTTT.

As concerns this clone: The same CDR3 also results from other DNA sequences found in this sample. The rearrangement joins TRBV18 to TRBJ1-1, with a tentative D call TRBD1 (5 bases). The CDR3 runs to 14 residues. CDR1 KGHSH and CDR2 LQKENI come from the germline V gene. V dropped 3 bases and J dropped 1 base, with 9 bases sitting between them. The CDR3 loop is CASSPLTGNTEAFF. The CDR3 DNA sequence: TGTGCCAGCTCACCCCTTACAGGGAACACTGAAGCTTTCTTT.

The chain couples TRBV6-5 to TRBJ1-1, with TRBD1 matching over 7 bases. The CDR3 covers 13 residues. V lost 2 bases to trimming and J lost 5 bases; unmatched junction nucleotides: 2. The V gene's germline CDR1 is MNHEY and CDR2 SVGAGI. The CDR3: CASSYRGPTEAFF. The CDR3 nucleotides are TGTGCCAGCAGTTACAGGGGGCCGACTGAAGCTTTCTTT.

This sequence joins TRBV18 and TRBJ1-4; possible D gene TRBD1, 5 bases. Trimming stripped 3 bases from V and 1 base from J, with 12 bases between. CDR1 and CDR2 from the germline V gene are KGHSH and LQKENI. This CDR3 has 16 amino acids. This CDR3 reads CASSPPRTRTNEKLFF. CDR3 sequence (DNA): TGTGCCAGCTCACCCCCAAGGACAAGAACTAATGAAAAACTGTTTTTT.

The chain combines TRBV6-5 with TRBJ1-2; possible D gene TRBD1, 6 bases. V shed 7 bases and J shed 5 bases, with 11 bases lying between them. Germline assignment: CDR1 MNHEY and CDR2 SVGAGI. The CDR3 runs 12 residues. CDR3 DNA: TGTGCCAGCACTAGGCAGGGGTATGGCTACACCTTC. Amino acids: CASTRQGYGYTF.

The CDR3 loop reads CASSTDRGANEKLFF. In nucleotides, the CDR3 is TGTGCCAGTAGTACCGACAGGGGTGCTAATGAAAAACTGTTTTTT. The V and J genes are TRBV19 and TRBJ1-4, with 8 bases that match TRBD1. The CDR3 length is 15 residues. Per germline, CDR1 LNHDA and CDR2 SQIVND (reference sequence). The V segment lost 4 bases and the J segment 3 bases; nucleotides outside the gene matches: 4.